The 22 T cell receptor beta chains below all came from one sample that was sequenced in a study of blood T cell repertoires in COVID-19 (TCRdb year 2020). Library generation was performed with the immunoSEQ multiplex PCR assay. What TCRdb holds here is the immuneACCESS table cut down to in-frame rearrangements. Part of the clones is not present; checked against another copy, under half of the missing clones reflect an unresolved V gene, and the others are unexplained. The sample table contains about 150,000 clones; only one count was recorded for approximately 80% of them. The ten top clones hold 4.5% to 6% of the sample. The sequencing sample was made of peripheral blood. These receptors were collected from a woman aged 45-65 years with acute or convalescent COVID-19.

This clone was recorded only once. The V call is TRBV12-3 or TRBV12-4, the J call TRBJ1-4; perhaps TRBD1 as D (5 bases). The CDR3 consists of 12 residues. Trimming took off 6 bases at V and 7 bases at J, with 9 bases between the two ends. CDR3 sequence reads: CASRQGGEKLFF. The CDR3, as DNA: TGTGCCAGCAGGCAGGGAGGTGAAAAACTGTTTTTT.

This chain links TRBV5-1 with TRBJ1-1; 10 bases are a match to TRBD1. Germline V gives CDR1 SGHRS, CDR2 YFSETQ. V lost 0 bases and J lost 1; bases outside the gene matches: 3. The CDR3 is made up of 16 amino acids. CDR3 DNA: TGCGCCAGCAGCTTGGGACAGGGGGCTGGGAACACTGAAGCTTTCTTT. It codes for CASSLGQGAGNTEAFF.

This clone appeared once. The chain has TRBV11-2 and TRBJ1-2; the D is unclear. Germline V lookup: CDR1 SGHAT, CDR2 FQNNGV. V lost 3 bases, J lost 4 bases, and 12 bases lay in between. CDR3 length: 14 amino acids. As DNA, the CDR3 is TGTGCCAGCAGCTTTGGGCAGAACATCTATGGCTACACCTTC. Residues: CASSFGQNIYGYTF.

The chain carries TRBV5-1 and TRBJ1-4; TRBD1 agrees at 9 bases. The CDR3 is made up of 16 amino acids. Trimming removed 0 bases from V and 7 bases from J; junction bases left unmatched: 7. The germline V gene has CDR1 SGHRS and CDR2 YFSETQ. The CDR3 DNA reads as TGCGCCAGCAGCTTGGCACTAGACAGGGGGAGTGAAAAACTGTTTTTT. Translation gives CASSLALDRGSEKLFF.

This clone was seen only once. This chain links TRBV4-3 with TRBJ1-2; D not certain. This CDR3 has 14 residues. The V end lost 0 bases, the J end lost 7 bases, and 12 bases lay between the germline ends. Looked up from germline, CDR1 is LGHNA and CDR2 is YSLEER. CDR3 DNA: TGCGCCAGCAGCCAAGATAAGAGGGCGGTTGGCTACACCTTC. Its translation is CASSQDKRAVGYTF.

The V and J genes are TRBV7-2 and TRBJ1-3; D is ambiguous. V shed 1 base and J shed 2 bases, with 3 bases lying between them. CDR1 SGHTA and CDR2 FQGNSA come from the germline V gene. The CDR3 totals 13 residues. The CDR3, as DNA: TGTGCCAGCAGCTTAGACACTGGAAACACCATATATTTT. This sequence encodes CASSLDTGNTIYF.

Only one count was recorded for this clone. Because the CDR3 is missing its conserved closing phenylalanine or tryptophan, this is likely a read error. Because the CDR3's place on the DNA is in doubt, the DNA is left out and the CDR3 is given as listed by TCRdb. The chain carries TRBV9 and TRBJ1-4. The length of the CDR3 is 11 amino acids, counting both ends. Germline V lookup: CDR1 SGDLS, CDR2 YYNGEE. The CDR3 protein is CASSVREGWVV.

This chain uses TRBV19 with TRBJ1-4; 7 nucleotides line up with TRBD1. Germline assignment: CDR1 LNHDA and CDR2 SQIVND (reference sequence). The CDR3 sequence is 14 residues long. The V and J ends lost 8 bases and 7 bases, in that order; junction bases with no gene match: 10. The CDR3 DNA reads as TGTGCCAGTGCGACAGGGAATTATGGTGAAAAACTGTTTTTT. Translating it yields CASATGNYGEKLFF.

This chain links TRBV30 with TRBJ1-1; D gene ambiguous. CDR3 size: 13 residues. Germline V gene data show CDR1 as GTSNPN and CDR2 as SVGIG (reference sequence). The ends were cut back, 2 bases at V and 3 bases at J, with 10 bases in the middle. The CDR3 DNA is TGTGCCTGGAGTCCGCCGCGGTACACTGAAGCTTTCTTT. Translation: CAWSPPRYTEAFF.

CDR3: CASSIVWLAGTYNEQFF. The CDR3, as DNA: TGTGCCAGTAGTATAGTGTGGCTAGCGGGGACCTACAATGAGCAGTTCTTC. V gene TRBV19 combines with J gene TRBJ2-1; TRBD2 matches at 9 bases. V was pared by 1 base and J by 2 bases, with 6 bases of the junction left unmatched. Germline values: CDR1 LNHDA, CDR2 SQIVND (reference sequence). CDR3 size: 17 residues.

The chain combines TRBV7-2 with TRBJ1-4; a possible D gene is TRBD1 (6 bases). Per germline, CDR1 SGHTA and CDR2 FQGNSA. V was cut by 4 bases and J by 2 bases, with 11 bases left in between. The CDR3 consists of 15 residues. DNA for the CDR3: TGTGCCAGCAGCTCCAGGGGACGGACTAATGAAAAACTGTTTTTT. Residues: CASSSRGRTNEKLFF.

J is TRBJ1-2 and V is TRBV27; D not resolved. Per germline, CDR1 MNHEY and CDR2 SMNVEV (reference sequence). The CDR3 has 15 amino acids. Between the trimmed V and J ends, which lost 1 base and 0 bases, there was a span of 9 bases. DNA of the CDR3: TGTGCCAGCAGTTTATTGGGAGCAACTAACTATGGCTACACCTTC. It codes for CASSLLGATNYGYTF.

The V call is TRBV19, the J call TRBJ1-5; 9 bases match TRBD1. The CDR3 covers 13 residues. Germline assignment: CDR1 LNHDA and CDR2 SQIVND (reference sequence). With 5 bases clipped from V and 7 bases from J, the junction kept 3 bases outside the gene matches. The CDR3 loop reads CASSGTGKQPQHF. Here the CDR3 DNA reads TGTGCCAGTAGTGGGACAGGGAAACAGCCCCAGCATTTT.

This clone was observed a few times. CDR3 residues: CASSLGASYEQYF. CDR3 DNA: TGTGCCAGCAGCTTGGGGGCCTCCTACGAGCAGTACTTC. This chain connects TRBV3-1 (or the pseudogene TRBV3-2) to TRBJ2-7, with D perhaps matching TRBD1 (6 bases). V lost 5 bases, J lost 0 bases, and 8 bases lay in between. In germline, CDR1 is LGHDT, CDR2 YNNKEL (reference sequence). This CDR3 spans 13 amino acids.

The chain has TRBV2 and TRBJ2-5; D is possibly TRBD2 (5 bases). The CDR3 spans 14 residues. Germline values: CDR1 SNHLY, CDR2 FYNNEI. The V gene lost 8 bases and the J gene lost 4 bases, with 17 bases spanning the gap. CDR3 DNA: TGTGCCAGCGGTAAAGCTTGGGGAGCAGAGACCCAGTACTTC. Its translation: CASGKAWGAETQYF.

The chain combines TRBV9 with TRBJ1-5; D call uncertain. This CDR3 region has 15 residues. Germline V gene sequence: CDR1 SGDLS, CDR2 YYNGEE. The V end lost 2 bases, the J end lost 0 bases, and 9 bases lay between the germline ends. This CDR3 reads CASSVGLNSNQPQHF. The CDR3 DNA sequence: TGTGCCAGCAGCGTTGGACTAAATAGCAATCAGCCCCAGCATTTT.

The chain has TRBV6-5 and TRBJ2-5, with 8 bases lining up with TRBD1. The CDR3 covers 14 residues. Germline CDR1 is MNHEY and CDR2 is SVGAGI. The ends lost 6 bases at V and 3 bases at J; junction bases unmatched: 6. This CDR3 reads CASSRTGLKETQYF. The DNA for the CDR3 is TGTGCCAGCAGCAGGACAGGGCTGAAAGAGACCCAGTACTTC.

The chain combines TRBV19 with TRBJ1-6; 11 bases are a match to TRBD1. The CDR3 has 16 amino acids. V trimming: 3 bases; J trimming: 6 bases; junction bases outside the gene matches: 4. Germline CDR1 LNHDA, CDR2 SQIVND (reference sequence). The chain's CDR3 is CASSIPGTGGNSPLHF. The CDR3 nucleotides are TGTGCCAGTAGTATTCCGGGGACAGGGGGTAATTCACCCCTCCACTTT. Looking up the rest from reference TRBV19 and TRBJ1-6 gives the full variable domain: DGGITQSPKYLFRKEGQNVTLSCEQNLNHDAMYWYRQDPGQGLRLIYYSQIVNDFQKGDIAEGYSVSREKKESFPLTVTSAQKNPTAFYLCASSIPGTGGNSPLHFGNGTRLTVT.

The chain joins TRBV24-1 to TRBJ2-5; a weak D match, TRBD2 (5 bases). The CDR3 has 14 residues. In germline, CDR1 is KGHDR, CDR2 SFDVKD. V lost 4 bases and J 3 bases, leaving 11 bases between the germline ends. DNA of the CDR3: TGTGCCACCAGTGAGGCGGGCCCGAAAGAGACCCAGTACTTC. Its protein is CATSEAGPKETQYF.

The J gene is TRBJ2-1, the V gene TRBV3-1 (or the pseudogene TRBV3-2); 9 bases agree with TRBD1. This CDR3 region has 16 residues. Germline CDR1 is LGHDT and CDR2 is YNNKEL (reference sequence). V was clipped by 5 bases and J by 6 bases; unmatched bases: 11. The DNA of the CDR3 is TGTGCCAGCAGCGAACTGGGACAGGGTGGTGTCAATGAGCAGTTCTTC. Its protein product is CASSELGQGGVNEQFF.

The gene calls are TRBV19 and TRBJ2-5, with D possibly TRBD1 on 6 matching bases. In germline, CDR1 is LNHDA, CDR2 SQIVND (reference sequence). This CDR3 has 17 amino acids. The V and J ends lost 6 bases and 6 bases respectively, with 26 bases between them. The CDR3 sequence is CASSYFSQQGPRKTQYF. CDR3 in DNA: TGTGCCAGTAGCTACTTCTCCCAACAGGGCCCCAGGAAGACCCAGTACTTC.

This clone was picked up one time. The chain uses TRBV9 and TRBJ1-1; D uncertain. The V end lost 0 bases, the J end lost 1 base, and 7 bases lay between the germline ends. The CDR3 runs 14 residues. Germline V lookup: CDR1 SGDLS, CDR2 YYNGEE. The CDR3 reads CASSVGGRNTEAFF. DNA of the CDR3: TGTGCCAGCAGCGTAGGAGGGAGGAACACTGAAGCTTTCTTT.